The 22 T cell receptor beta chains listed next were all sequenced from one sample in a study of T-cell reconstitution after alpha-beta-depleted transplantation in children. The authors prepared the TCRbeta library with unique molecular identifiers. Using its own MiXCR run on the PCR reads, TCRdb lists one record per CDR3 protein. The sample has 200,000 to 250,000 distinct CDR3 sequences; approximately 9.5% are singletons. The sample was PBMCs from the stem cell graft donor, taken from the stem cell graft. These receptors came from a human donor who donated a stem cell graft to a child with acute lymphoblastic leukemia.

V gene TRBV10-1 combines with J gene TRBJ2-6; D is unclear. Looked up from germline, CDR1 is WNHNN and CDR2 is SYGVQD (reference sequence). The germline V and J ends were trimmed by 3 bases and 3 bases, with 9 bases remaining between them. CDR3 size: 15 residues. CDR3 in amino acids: CASSDSHVGANVLTF. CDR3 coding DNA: TGCGCCAGCAGTGACTCACACGTTGGGGCCAACGTCCTGACTTTC.

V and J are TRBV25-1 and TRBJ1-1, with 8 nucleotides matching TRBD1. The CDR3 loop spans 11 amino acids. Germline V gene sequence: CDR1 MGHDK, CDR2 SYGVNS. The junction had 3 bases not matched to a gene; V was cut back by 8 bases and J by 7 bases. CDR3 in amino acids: CASADRVEAFF. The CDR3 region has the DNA TGTGCCAGCGCGGACAGGGTTGAAGCTTTCTTT.

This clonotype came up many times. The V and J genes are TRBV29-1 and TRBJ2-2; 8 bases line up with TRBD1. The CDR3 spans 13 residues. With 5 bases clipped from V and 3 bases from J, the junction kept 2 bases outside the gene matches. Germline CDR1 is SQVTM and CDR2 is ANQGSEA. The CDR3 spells CSVKGQDTGELFF. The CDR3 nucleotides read TGCAGCGTTAAGGGACAGGACACCGGGGAGCTGTTTTTT.

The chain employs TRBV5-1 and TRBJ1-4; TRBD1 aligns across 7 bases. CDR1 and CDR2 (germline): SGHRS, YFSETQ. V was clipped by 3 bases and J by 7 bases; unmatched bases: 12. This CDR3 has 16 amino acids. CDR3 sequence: CASSSSPGTEVEKLFF. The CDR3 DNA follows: TGCGCCAGCAGCTCGTCACCCGGGACAGAGGTTGAAAAACTGTTTTTT. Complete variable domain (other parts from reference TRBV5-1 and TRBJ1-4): KAGVTQTPRYLIKTRGQQVTLSCSPISGHRSVSWYQQTPGQGLQFLFEYFSETQRNKGNFPGRFSGRQFSNSRSEMNVSTLELGDSALYLCASSSSPGTEVEKLFFGSGTQLSVL.

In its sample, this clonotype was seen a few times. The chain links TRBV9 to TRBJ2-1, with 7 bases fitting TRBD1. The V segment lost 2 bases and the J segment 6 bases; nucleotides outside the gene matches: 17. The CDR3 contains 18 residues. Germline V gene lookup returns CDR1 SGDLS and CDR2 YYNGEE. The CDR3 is CASSVQTLTGSGFNEQFF. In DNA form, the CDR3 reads TGTGCCAGCAGCGTGCAGACCTTGACAGGGTCCGGGTTCAATGAGCAGTTCTTC.

The CDR3 loop reads CSAGSGATYEQYF. CDR3 bases: TGCAGTGCTGGCTCAGGGGCCACCTACGAGCAGTACTTC. The chain uses TRBV20-1 and TRBJ2-7, with D possibly being TRBD1 (6 bases). The CDR3 spans 13 residues. Germline V gene data show CDR1 as DFQATT and CDR2 as SNEGSKA (reference sequence). Trimming stripped 5 bases from V and 2 bases from J, with 13 bases between.

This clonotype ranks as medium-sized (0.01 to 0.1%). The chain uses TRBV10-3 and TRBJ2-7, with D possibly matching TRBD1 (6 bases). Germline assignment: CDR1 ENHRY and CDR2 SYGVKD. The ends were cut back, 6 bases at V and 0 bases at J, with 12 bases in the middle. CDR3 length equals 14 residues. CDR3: CAIRPDSNSYEQYF. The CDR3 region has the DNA TGTGCCATCAGACCGGACAGCAACTCCTACGAGCAGTACTTC.

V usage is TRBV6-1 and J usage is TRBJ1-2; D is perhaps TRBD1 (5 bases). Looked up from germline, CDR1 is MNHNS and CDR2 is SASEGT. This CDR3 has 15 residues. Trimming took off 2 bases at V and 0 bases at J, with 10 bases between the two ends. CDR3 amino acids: CASSESGGANYGYTF. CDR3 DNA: TGTGCCAGCAGTGAATCGGGGGGAGCTAACTATGGCTACACCTTC.

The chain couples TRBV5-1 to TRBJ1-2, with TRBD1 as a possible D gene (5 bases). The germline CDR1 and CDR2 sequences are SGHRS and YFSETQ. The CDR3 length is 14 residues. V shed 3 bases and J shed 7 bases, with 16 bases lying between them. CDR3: CASSSDGGASGYTF. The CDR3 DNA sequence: TGCGCCAGCAGCTCGGACGGTGGGGCAAGTGGCTACACCTTC. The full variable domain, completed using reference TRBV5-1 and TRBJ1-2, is KAGVTQTPRYLIKTRGQQVTLSCSPISGHRSVSWYQQTPGQGLQFLFEYFSETQRNKGNFPGRFSGRQFSNSRSEMNVSTLELGDSALYLCASSSDGGASGYTFGSGTRLTVV.

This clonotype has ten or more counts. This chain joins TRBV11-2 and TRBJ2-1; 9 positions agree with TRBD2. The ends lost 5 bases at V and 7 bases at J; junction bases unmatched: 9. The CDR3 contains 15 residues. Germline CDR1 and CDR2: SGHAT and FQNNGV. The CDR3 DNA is TGTGCCAGCAGCGTCCGGGCGGGGGGGCCAAATGAGCAGTTCTTC. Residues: CASSVRAGGPNEQFF. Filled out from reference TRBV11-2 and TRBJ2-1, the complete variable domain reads EAGVAQSPRYKIIEKRQSVAFWCNPISGHATLYWYQQILGQGPKLLIQFQNNGVVDDSQLPKDRFSAERLKGVDSTLKIQPAKLEDSAVYLCASSVRAGGPNEQFFGPGTRLTVL.

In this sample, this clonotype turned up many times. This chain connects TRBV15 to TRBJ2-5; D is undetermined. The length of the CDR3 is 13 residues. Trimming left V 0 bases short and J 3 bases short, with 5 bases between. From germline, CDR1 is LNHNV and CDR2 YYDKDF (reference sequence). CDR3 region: CATSRDREETQYF. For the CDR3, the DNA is TGTGCCACCAGCAGAGATCGGGAAGAGACCCAGTACTTC.

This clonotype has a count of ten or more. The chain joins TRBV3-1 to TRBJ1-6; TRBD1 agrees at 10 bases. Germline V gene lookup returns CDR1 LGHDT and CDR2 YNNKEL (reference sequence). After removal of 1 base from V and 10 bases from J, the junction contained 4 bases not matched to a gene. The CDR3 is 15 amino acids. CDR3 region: CASSQGTGGRSPLHF. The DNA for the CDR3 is TGTGCCAGCAGCCAAGGGACAGGGGGTCGGTCACCCCTCCACTTT.

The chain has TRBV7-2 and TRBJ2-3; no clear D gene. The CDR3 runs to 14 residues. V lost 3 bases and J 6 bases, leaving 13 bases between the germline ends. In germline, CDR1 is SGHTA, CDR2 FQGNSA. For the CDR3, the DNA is TGTGCCAGCAGCTTTAGTGAAGCCTCGGATACGCAGTATTTT. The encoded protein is CASSFSEASDTQYF.

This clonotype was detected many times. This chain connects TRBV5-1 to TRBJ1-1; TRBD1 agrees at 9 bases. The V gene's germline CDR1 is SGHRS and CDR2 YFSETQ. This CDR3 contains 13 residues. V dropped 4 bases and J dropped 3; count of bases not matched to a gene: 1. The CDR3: CASSRDRDTEAFF. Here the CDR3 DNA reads TGCGCCAGCAGCCGGGACAGGGACACTGAAGCTTTCTTT.

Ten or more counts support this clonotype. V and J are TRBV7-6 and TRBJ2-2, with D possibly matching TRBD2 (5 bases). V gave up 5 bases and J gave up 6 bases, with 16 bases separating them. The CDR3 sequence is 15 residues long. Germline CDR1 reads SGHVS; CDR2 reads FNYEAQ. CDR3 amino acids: CASSPSRGFSGELFF. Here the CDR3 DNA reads TGTGCCAGCAGCCCCTCCCGGGGATTCTCCGGGGAGCTGTTTTTT.

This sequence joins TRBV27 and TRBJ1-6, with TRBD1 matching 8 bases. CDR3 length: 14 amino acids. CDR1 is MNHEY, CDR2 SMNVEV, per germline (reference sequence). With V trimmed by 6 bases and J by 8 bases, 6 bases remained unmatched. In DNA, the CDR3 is TGTGCCAGCAGACAGGACAGGGCTTATTCACCCCTCCACTTT. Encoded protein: CASRQDRAYSPLHF.

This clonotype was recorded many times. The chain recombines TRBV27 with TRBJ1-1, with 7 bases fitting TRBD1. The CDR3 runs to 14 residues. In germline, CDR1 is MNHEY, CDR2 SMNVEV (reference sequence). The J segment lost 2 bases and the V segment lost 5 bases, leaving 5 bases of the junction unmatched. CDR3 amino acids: CASSIDRVNTEAFF. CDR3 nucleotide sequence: TGTGCCAGCAGTATTGACAGGGTCAACACTGAAGCTTTCTTT.

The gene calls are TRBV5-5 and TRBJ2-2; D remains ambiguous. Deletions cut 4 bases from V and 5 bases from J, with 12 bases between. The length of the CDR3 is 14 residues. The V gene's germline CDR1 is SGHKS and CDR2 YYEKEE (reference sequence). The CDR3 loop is CASSLPPMTGELFF. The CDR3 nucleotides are TGTGCCAGCAGCCTGCCCCCGATGACCGGGGAGCTGTTTTTT. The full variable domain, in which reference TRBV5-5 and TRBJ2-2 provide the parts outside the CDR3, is DAGVTQSPTHLIKTRGQQVTLRCSPISGHKSVSWYQQVLGQGPQFIFQYYEKEERGRGNFPDRFSARQFPNYSSELNVNALLLGDSALYLCASSLPPMTGELFFGEGSRLTVL.

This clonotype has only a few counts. CDR3 DNA: TGCAGCACCAGGGCCAGGGGGAACACCGGGGAGCTGTTTTTT. This translates into CSTRARGNTGELFF. The rearrangement uses TRBV29-1 and TRBJ2-2, with D maybe TRBD1 (6 bases). Trimming took off 8 bases at V and 1 base at J, with 14 bases between the two ends. This CDR3 has 14 amino acids. Germline CDR1 and CDR2: SQVTM and ANQGSEA.

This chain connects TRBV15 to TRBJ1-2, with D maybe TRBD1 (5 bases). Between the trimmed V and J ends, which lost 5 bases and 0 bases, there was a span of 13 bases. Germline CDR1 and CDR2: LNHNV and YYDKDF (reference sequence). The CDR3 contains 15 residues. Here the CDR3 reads CATSSRQTPNYGYTF. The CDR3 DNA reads TGTGCCACCAGCTCCCGACAGACACCTAACTATGGCTACACCTTC.

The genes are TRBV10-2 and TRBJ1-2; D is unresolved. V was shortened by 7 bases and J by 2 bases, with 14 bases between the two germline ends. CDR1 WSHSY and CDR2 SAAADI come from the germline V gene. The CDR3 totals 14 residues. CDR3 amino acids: CASNLDKDNYGYTF. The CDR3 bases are TGCGCCAGCAACCTAGACAAGGACAACTATGGCTACACCTTC.

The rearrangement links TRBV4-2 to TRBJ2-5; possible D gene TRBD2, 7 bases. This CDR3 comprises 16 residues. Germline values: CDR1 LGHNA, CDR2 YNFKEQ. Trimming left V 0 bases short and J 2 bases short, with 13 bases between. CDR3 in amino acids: CASSQDGAGAQETQYF. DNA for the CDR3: TGTGCCAGCAGCCAAGATGGGGCGGGGGCTCAAGAGACCCAGTACTTC.